These 25 T cell receptor beta chains were sequenced from one sample in a study of blood T cell repertoires in COVID-19. The data were produced by immunoSEQ multiplex PCR, yet TCRdb's version contains in-frame clones alone and is incomplete. This table has roughly 340,000 clones, approximately 87% appearing once. Sequencing was done on a sample of PBMCs or T cells enriched from blood (not recorded which). The receptor set was obtained from a man aged 35 to 55 in a cohort exposed to, infected with or recovered from COVID-19 (not recorded which).

The V and J genes are TRBV9 and TRBJ1-4, with 8 bases that match TRBD1. The CDR3 sequence is 15 residues long. Germline assignment: CDR1 SGDLS and CDR2 YYNGEE. After removal of 4 bases from V and 4 bases from J, the junction contained 6 bases not matched to a gene. The DNA of the CDR3 is TGTGCCAGCAGCTTTCAGACAGGGGATAATGAAAAACTGTTTTTT. Encoded protein: CASSFQTGDNEKLFF.

CDR3 in amino acids: CASRMLTGGTEAFF. The CDR3 nucleotides are TGTGCCAGCAGGATGTTAACAGGGGGCACTGAAGCTTTCTTT. The genes are TRBV7-9 and TRBJ1-1; TRBD1 matches at 8 bases. The CDR3 is 14 amino acids. The trim removed 6 bases at V and 4 bases at J, leaving 7 bases unmatched. CDR1 SEHNR and CDR2 FQNEAQ come from the germline V gene (reference sequence).

The sample holds a few counts of this clone. The chain joins TRBV19 to TRBJ1-2; D might be TRBD1 (6 bases). Per germline, CDR1 LNHDA and CDR2 SQIVND (reference sequence). V was trimmed by 10 bases and J by 3 bases, leaving 18 bases between them. The CDR3 spans 14 residues. This chain's CDR3 is CATTETGLYYGYTF. CDR3 coding DNA: TGTGCCACCACCGAAACAGGGCTATACTATGGCTACACCTTC.

This chain links TRBV10-3 with TRBJ2-5, with D maybe TRBD1 (8 bases). Germline assignment: CDR1 ENHRY and CDR2 SYGVKD. The CDR3 is 13 residues long. Trimming shortened V by 6 bases and J by 5 bases, and 13 bases separated the two germline ends. The CDR3 reads CAISDRGGETQYF. The CDR3 DNA reads TGTGCCATCAGCGACAGGGGAGGGGAGACCCAGTACTTC.

The chain couples TRBV7-9 to TRBJ2-3, with 7 bases that match TRBD2. There are 15 residues in the CDR3. Germline assignment: CDR1 SEHNR and CDR2 FQNEAQ (reference sequence). The V gene end was trimmed by 4 bases and the J gene end by 2 bases; junction bases not matched to a gene: 6. The CDR3 coding sequence is TGTGCCAGCAGCTCTGCGGGAGTGGTCACAGATACGCAGTATTTT. It codes for CASSSAGVVTDTQYF.

The J gene is TRBJ1-4, the V gene TRBV4-2; the match to TRBD1 covers 9 bases. V dropped 3 bases and J dropped 7; count of bases not matched to a gene: 9. This CDR3 has 16 amino acids. Germline-derived CDR1 and CDR2 are LGHNA and YNFKEQ. The CDR3 DNA sequence: TGTGCCAGCAGCCATTCCCCGGGACAGGGCGTTGAAAAACTGTTTTTT. Translated, it gives CASSHSPGQGVEKLFF.

The rearrangement links TRBV4-1 to TRBJ1-2, with 10 bases identical to TRBD1. The CDR3 loop spans 15 amino acids. Per germline, CDR1 MGHRA and CDR2 YSYEKL. Trimming cost V 4 bases and J 6 bases; bases outside gene matches: 8. Here the CDR3 DNA reads TGCGCCAGCAGCCGGGGGACAGGGGCCCAGGATGGCTACACCTTC. Its protein is CASSRGTGAQDGYTF.

The CDR3 DNA reads TGTGCCAGCAGCTTGGCGCTAGCGGGAGTGGTCGAGCAGTACTTC. This encodes CASSLALAGVVEQYF. The rearrangement links TRBV5-5 to TRBJ2-7; 10 positions agree with TRBD2. The germline V gene encodes CDR1 SGHKS and CDR2 YYEKEE (reference sequence). The CDR3 is made up of 15 amino acids. J was trimmed by 6 bases and V by 0 bases; bases with no gene match: 6. Drawing the rest from reference TRBV5-5 and TRBJ2-7, the complete variable domain is DAGVTQSPTHLIKTRGQQVTLRCSPISGHKSVSWYQQVLGQGPQFIFQYYEKEERGRGNFPDRFSARQFPNYSSELNVNALLLGDSALYLCASSLALAGVVEQYFGPGTRLTVT.

The V gene is TRBV27, the J gene TRBJ1-1; unclear D gene. The CDR3 sequence is 13 residues long. V was shortened by 7 bases and J by 1 base, with 10 bases between the two germline ends. Germline lookup yields CDR1 MNHEY and CDR2 SMNVEV (reference sequence). Here the CDR3 DNA reads TGTGCCAGCATCAGCAGGTCGAACACTGAAGCTTTCTTT. Translation gives CASISRSNTEAFF.

This rearrangement joins TRBV5-1 to TRBJ2-5; D gene uncertain. The ends were cut back, 5 bases at V and 3 bases at J, with 17 bases in the middle. The germline V gene has CDR1 SGHRS and CDR2 YFSETQ. The CDR3 spans 15 residues. The DNA of the CDR3 is TGCGCCAGCAGGGCCCGAGCGTCCGCTGAAGAGACCCAGTACTTC. This translates into CASRARASAEETQYF.

The J gene is TRBJ1-5, the V gene TRBV28; the match to TRBD1 covers 7 bases. CDR1 MDHEN and CDR2 SYDVKM come from the germline V gene. V dropped 3 bases and J dropped 2; count of bases not matched to a gene: 7. CDR3 length: 16 residues. CDR3 sequence (DNA): TGTGCCAGCAGTTTGGGGTCAGGGGGTGGCAATCAGCCCCAGCATTTT. Its translation: CASSLGSGGGNQPQHF.

V is TRBV6-5 and J is TRBJ2-7; tentatively, D is TRBD1 (6 bases). There are 15 residues in the CDR3. Trimming pared 0 bases from V and 4 bases from J, leaving 13 bases between. Germline CDR1 and CDR2: MNHEY and SVGAGI. The CDR3 DNA reads as TGTGCCAGCAGTTACTCCTGGGACACTCCTTACGAGCAGTACTTC. Amino acids: CASSYSWDTPYEQYF.

The J gene is TRBJ2-3, the V gene TRBV21-1; TRBD2, the table's D call, was not compared with the DNA. TRBV21-1 represents a pseudogene. This CDR3 is built from 15 residues. The CDR3 is CASNTSGSVWDTQYF. DNA of the CDR3: TGTGCCAGCAACACTAGCGGGAGCGTGTGGGATACGCAGTATTTT.

The V and J genes are TRBV25-1 and TRBJ2-5, with TRBD2 matching over 10 bases. V gave up 11 bases and J gave up 5 bases; unmatched junction bases: 14. Germline loops: CDR1 MGHDK, CDR2 SYGVNS. The CDR3 has 15 amino acids. Written as DNA, the CDR3 is TGTGCCTCCCGGCTAGCGGGGGTAGGGGGGGAGACCCAGTACTTC. The encoded protein is CASRLAGVGGETQYF. The full variable domain, with the rest looked up from reference TRBV25-1 and TRBJ2-5, is EADIYQTPRYLVIGTGKKITLECSQTMGHDKMYWYQQDPGMELHLIHYSYGVNSTEKGDLSSESTVSRIRTEHFPLTLESARPSHTSQYLCASRLAGVGGETQYFGPGTRLLVL.

The chain carries TRBV19 and TRBJ2-3; D unresolved. The germline CDR1 and CDR2 sequences are LNHDA and SQIVND (reference sequence). CDR3 length: 14 amino acids. V was clipped by 1 base and J by 3 bases, with 8 bases between them. The CDR3 DNA is TGTGCCAGTAGTATAGGAGGCCGAACAGATACGCAGTATTTT. Its protein product is CASSIGGRTDTQYF.

V gene TRBV27 combines with J gene TRBJ1-2, with TRBD1 matching over 8 bases. CDR1 and CDR2 (germline): MNHEY, SMNVEV (reference sequence). The CDR3 is made up of 16 amino acids. The junction had 16 bases not matched to a gene; V was cut back by 6 bases and J by 7 bases. CDR3 sequence reads: CASRPGPQGARGGYTF. Here the CDR3 DNA reads TGTGCCAGCAGGCCCGGTCCTCAGGGGGCGCGTGGTGGCTACACCTTC.

V and J are TRBV6-4 and TRBJ2-1; 9 bases align to TRBD2. V was pared by 3 bases and J by 3 bases, with 3 bases of the junction left unmatched. CDR3 length: 15 residues. Per the germline V gene, CDR1 is MRHNA and CDR2 is SNTAGT. In nucleotides, the CDR3 is TGTGCCAGCAGTGAGACTAGCGGTGACTACAATGAGCAGTTCTTC. Its protein product is CASSETSGDYNEQFF.

This sequence joins TRBV18 and TRBJ1-1; a possible D gene is TRBD1 (6 bases). The germline V gene encodes CDR1 KGHSH and CDR2 LQKENI. This CDR3 is 16 amino acids long. Trimming pared 6 bases from V and 3 bases from J, leaving 20 bases between. The CDR3 here is CASSLQQGNRHTEAFF. CDR3 bases: TGTGCCAGCTCCCTACAACAGGGAAACCGGCACACTGAAGCTTTCTTT.

The rearrangement joins TRBV3-1 (or the pseudogene TRBV3-2) to TRBJ2-1; D is unresolved. Trimming removed 0 bases at V and 2 bases at J, with 5 bases between. This CDR3 region has 14 residues. CDR1 and CDR2 (germline): LGHDT, YNNKEL (reference sequence). CDR3 amino acids: CASSQDYTYNEQFF. Here the CDR3 DNA reads TGTGCCAGCAGCCAAGATTATACCTACAATGAGCAGTTCTTC.

This chain uses TRBV7-3 with TRBJ2-3, with D perhaps TRBD1 (6 bases). Per the germline V gene, CDR1 is SGHTA and CDR2 is FQGTGA. CDR3 length: 16 amino acids. Trimming stripped 5 bases from V and 4 bases from J, with 19 bases between. CDR3 residues: CASSPGASRGPDTQYF. CDR3 DNA: TGTGCCAGCAGCCCAGGGGCTAGCAGGGGCCCAGATACGCAGTATTTT.

This chain joins TRBV7-9 and TRBJ2-3; 9 nucleotides match TRBD2. The CDR3 consists of 14 residues. Germline V gene sequence: CDR1 SEHNR, CDR2 FQNEAQ (reference sequence). The ends lost 9 bases at V and 0 bases at J; junction bases unmatched: 4. CDR3 region: CASKTSGSTDTQYF. CDR3 in DNA: TGTGCCAGTAAGACTAGCGGAAGCACAGATACGCAGTATTTT.

This clone was seen a single time. This chain links TRBV19 with TRBJ2-7; possibly TRBD1 for D (5 bases). CDR1 is LNHDA, CDR2 SQIVND, per germline (reference sequence). V gave up 4 bases and J gave up 6 bases, with 10 bases separating them. The CDR3 totals 12 residues. The DNA for the CDR3 is TGTGCCAGTAGTACCAGGGCCGGCGAGCAGTACTTC. Its protein is CASSTRAGEQYF.

The chain joins TRBV7-8 to TRBJ1-1; the match to TRBD1 covers 10 bases. The CDR3 sequence is 13 residues long. After removal of 5 bases from V and 10 bases from J, the junction contained 7 bases not matched to a gene. CDR1 and CDR2 from the germline V gene are SGHVS and FQNEAQ. The CDR3 region has the DNA TGTGCCAGCAGCCCTGGACAGGGGGAACGAGCTTTCTTT. As protein: CASSPGQGERAFF.

The V and J genes are TRBV28 and TRBJ1-2; 8 bases agree with TRBD1. The germline V gene encodes CDR1 MDHEN and CDR2 SYDVKM. CDR3 length equals 14 residues. With V trimmed by 5 bases and J by 8 bases, 10 bases remained unmatched. In DNA form, the CDR3 reads TGTGCCAGCAGTACCACCGGACAGGGAGGGGGCTACACCTTC. This codes for CASSTTGQGGGYTF.

CDR3 residues: CASSQVGGQETQYF. CDR3 coding DNA: TGCGCCAGCAGCCAGGTCGGAGGCCAAGAGACCCAGTACTTC. The chain links TRBV4-1 to TRBJ2-5; tentative D call: TRBD2 (5 bases). V was cut by 3 bases and J by 1 base, with 9 bases left in between. The CDR3 is made up of 14 amino acids. Germline V lookup: CDR1 MGHRA, CDR2 YSYEKL.